A selection of T cell receptor beta chains follows, all from one sample in a study of cytomegalovirus exposure and HLA in healthy donors. Some clones are missing from TCRdb's copy, which holds only in-frame ones; the method was immunoSEQ multiplex PCR. The table lists under 200,000 clones, about four fifths of them singletons. Source material: PBMCs. All receptors derive from a woman in her 30s in good health and CMV-seropositive. The CDR3 runs from the conserved cysteine through the conserved F or W. The D gene is left open where the match is weak. Only part of the rows carry a size: once, few, many, or a class if the clone is expanded.

abundance	d_gene	v_gene	len	j_gene	CDR3nt	CDR3aa
.	.	TRBV4-3	17	TRBJ2-3	TGCGCCAGCAGCCAAGTCGGTCAACGGGTAATGACAGATACGCAGTATTTT	CASSQVGQRVMTDTQYF
.	.	TRBV19	14	TRBJ1-5	TGTGCCAGCATTGACCTGAGGGGCAATCAGCCCCAGCATTTT	CASIDLRGNQPQHF
.	TRBD2	TRBV7-9	16	TRBJ2-5	TGTGCCAGCAGCGAGGGACTAGCGGGGGGGCGCAAGACCCAGTACTTC	CASSEGLAGGRKTQYF
once	TRBD2	TRBV9	15	TRBJ2-7	TGTGCCAGCAGCGTAGGACTAGCGGGGGTGTGGGAGCAGTACTTC	CASSVGLAGVWEQYF
few	TRBD2	TRBV5-6	16	TRBJ2-5	TGTGCCAGCAGCTTTCCCAGCGGGGGTATCCAAGAGACCCAGTACTTC	CASSFPSGGIQETQYF
.	TRBD1	TRBV28	13	TRBJ1-1	TGTGCCAGCAGGACAGGGCGTTACACTGAAGCTTTCTTT	CASRTGRYTEAFF
.	.	TRBV5-6	13	TRBJ1-1	TGTGCCAGCAGCCTACGACACCACACTGAAGCTTTCTTT	CASSLRHHTEAFF
.	TRBD1	TRBV19	15	TRBJ1-2	TGTGCCACCTTGGGGGACAGGGAGGGTCCTTATGGCTACACCTTC	CATLGDREGPYGYTF
.	TRBD1	TRBV4-3	16	TRBJ2-4	TGCGCCAGCAGCCAAGATAGCGAGACAGGGAAAAACATTCAGTACTTC	CASSQDSETGKNIQYF
.	.	TRBV5-4	16	TRBJ1-2	TGTGCCAGCAGCTTGGCACCGGCGGGGGGTGCCTATGGCTACACCTTC	CASSLAPAGGAYGYTF
.	.	TRBV7-2	14	TRBJ1-5	TGTGCCAGCAGCTTAGAGCCAGGGAATCAGCCCCAGCATTTT	CASSLEPGNQPQHF
.	TRBD1	TRBV7-7	15	TRBJ2-7	TGTGCCAGCAGCGCCCAACAGGGGGCTATACACGAGCAGTACTTC	CASSAQQGAIHEQYF
.	TRBD1	TRBV4-3	16	TRBJ2-7	TGCGCCAGCAGCCAAGATCATACCAGGGGGCCAGACGAGCAGTACTTC	CASSQDHTRGPDEQYF
.	.	TRBV6-5	16	TRBJ2-1	TGTGCCAGCAGTTACTCGGGAGCGTCAACCTACAATGAGCAGTTCTTC	CASSYSGASTYNEQFF
.	.	TRBV21-1	14	TRBJ1-2	TGTGCCAGCAGCAAAGTTCGGACAGCCCACGGCTACACCTTC	CASSKVRTAHGYTF
.	.	TRBV28	13	TRBJ1-5	TGTGCCAGCAGTTTTGGTATCCGACAACCCCAGCATTTT	CASSFGIRQPQHF
.	.	TRBV7-9	14	TRBJ2-7	TGTGCCAGCAGCCCAAGCGGGCACTCCTACGAGCAGTACTTC	CASSPSGHSYEQYF
.	.	TRBV10-3	14	TRBJ1-2	TGTGCCATCAGTGAGAGGGCCGGGGAAGATGGCTACACCTTC	CAISERAGEDGYTF
.	TRBD1	TRBV6-5	14	TRBJ1-1	TGTGCCAGCAGCCTGACAGGGAGGTCCACTGAAGCTTTCTTT	CASSLTGRSTEAFF
.	TRBD1	TRBV5-3	16	TRBJ1-5	TGTGCCAGAAGCTTGTCCCCGGGACAGGGTGAACAGCCCCAGCATTTT	CARSLSPGQGEQPQHF
.	TRBD2	TRBV5-4	16	TRBJ2-2	TGTGCCAGCAGCCGACTAGCGGGGGGGCAGGCCGGGGAGCTGTTTTTT	CASSRLAGGQAGELFF
.	TRBD1	TRBV7-9	12	TRBJ1-1	TGTGCCAGCAGCTTGGGACAGGGAGACGCTTTCTTT	CASSLGQGDAFF
.	.	TRBV5-1	16	TRBJ1-3	TGCGCCAGCAGCTTCACGGGAAGCGGGCGCGGAAACACCATATATTTT	CASSFTGSGRGNTIYF
few	.	TRBV5-1	12	TRBJ1-2	TGCGCCAGCAGCTTGGGGACAGAGGGCTACACCTTC	CASSLGTEGYTF
.	TRBD2	TRBV7-6	14	TRBJ2-3	TGTGCCAGCAGCGAGCGGGGTCGGACAGATACGCAGTATTTT	CASSERGRTDTQYF
.	.	TRBV6-1	13	TRBJ1-1	TGTGCCAGCAGTGTACAGGGGAACACTGAAGCTTTCTTT	CASSVQGNTEAFF
.	.	TRBV2	15	TRBJ1-4	TGTGCCAGCAGTGAATGGACTTCAACTAATGAAAAACTGTTTTTT	CASSEWTSTNEKLFF
.	TRBD1	TRBV19	13	TRBJ1-1	TGTGCCAGTAGTATATACAGGGGGAATGAAGCTTTCTTT	CASSIYRGNEAFF
.	.	TRBV28	14	TRBJ2-7	TGTGCCAGCAGTCCCGGGACTCTAACCTACGAGCAGTACTTC	CASSPGTLTYEQYF
.	TRBD1	TRBV29-1	13	TRBJ1-6	TGCAGCGTTAGAGACAGGGCTAATTCACCCCTCCACTTT	CSVRDRANSPLHF
.	.	TRBV4-1	16	TRBJ2-3	TGCGCCAGCAGCCAAGACGGACTGCGGGGCACAGATACGCAGTATTTT	CASSQDGLRGTDTQYF
.	.	TRBV5-4	14	TRBJ1-2	TGTGCCAGCAGCGCGACTTGGGGGGAGGATGGCTACACTTTC	CASSATWGEDGYTF
.	TRBD2	TRBV30	15	TRBJ2-1	TGTGCCTGGAGTTATCACGGGTCGGGGGGGAATGAGCAGTTCTTC	CAWSYHGSGGNEQFF
.	TRBD1	TRBV11-2	15	TRBJ2-5	TGTGCCAGCAGCTTTTCAACAGGGGGCGGTGAGACCCAGTACTTC	CASSFSTGGGETQYF
.	TRBD1	TRBV19	14	TRBJ2-7	TGTGCCAGTAGTATCGGGCAGGGGGCAGGCGAGCAGTACTTC	CASSIGQGAGEQYF
.	TRBD2	TRBV7-2	18	TRBJ2-3	TGTGCCAGCAGCTCCCCACGACTAGCGGGGGGGCAGACAGATACGCAGTATTTT	CASSSPRLAGGQTDTQYF
.	TRBD2	TRBV13	13	TRBJ2-1	TGTGCCAGCGAGACTAGCGGCCATTCGGAGCAGTTCTTC	CASETSGHSEQFF
few	TRBD1	TRBV12-5	16	TRBJ2-1	TGTGCTAGTGGTTTGGATCGGGGACAGGGCTACAATGAGCAGTTCTTC	CASGLDRGQGYNEQFF
.	.	TRBV7-2	15	TRBJ2-2	TGTGCCAGCAGCTTAGGGACTCCGGTCCTCGGGGAGCTGTTTTTT	CASSLGTPVLGELFF
.	TRBD1	TRBV28	18	TRBJ1-1	TGTGCCAGCAGTTTAACTAGTTTTCGGACAGGGAGGGGCACTGAAGCTTTCTTT	CASSLTSFRTGRGTEAFF
.	.	TRBV2	13	TRBJ2-1	TGTGCCAGCAACAGGGAGGGCCACAATGAGCAGTTCTTC	CASNREGHNEQFF
.	TRBD2	TRBV6-5	15	TRBJ2-3	TGTGCCAGCAGAGCCGGGACTAGCCGCACAGATACGCAGTATTTT	CASRAGTSRTDTQYF
once	.	TRBV5-4	14	TRBJ1-1	TGTGCCAGCAGCTTATACGAATCTTCGGGGAGAGCTTTCTTT	CASSLYESSGRAFF
.	.	TRBV7-6	14	TRBJ1-4	TGTGCCAGCAGCTTAGCGGGGGGTAATGAAAAACTGTTTTTT	CASSLAGGNEKLFF
.	.	TRBV7-3	13	TRBJ1-1	TGTGCCAGCAGTTTTATGGGCAACACTGAAGCTTTCTTT	CASSFMGNTEAFF
.	TRBD1	TRBV5-1	15	TRBJ2-5	TGCGCCAGCAGCCCGGGACAGCTGTACCAAGAGACCCAGTACTTC	CASSPGQLYQETQYF
.	.	TRBV9	14	TRBJ2-1	TGTGCCAGCAGCCCCCAGGCGGGACGGAATGAGCAGTTCTTC	CASSPQAGRNEQFF
.	.	TRBV7-9	13	TRBJ1-2	TGTGCCAGCAGCTTACCACAGAGCTATGGCTACACCTTC	CASSLPQSYGYTF
.	.	TRBV29-1	13	TRBJ2-6	TGCAGCGTTGATAGCTCTGGGGCCAACGTCCTGACTTTC	CSVDSSGANVLTF
.	.	TRBV25-1	15	TRBJ1-1	TGTGCCAGCAGTGAACTCAGACACCCGAACACTGAAGCTTTCTTT	CASSELRHPNTEAFF
.	.	TRBV13	13	TRBJ2-7	TGTGCCAGCAGCCCACGGGGAGGCTACGAGCAGTACTTC	CASSPRGGYEQYF
.	.	TRBV28	15	TRBJ1-5	TGTGCCAGCAGAGTTTTACAGGGTACGAATCAGCCCCAGCATTTT	CASRVLQGTNQPQHF